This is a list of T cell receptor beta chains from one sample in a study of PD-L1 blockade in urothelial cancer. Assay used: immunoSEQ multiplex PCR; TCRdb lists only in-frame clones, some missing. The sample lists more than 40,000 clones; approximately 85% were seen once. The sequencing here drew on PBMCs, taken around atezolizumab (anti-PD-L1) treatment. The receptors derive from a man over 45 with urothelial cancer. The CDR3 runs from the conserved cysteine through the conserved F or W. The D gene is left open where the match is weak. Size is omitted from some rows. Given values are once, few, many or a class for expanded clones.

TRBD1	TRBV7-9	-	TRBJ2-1	CASSPPPSTGGSYNEQFF	TGTGCCAGCAGCCCCCCTCCTTCGACAGGGGGCTCCTACAATGAGCAGTTCTTC
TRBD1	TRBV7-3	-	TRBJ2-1	CASSSTPPTGLGYNEQFF	TGTGCCAGCAGCTCAACCCCCCCGACAGGGTTGGGCTACAATGAGCAGTTCTTC
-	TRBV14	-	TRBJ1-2	CASSLGQNYGYTF	TGTGCCAGCAGCCTGGGACAAAACTATGGCTACACCTTC
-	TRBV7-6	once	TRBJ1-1	CASSLGGRRTEAFF	TGTGCCAGCAGCTTAGGGGGGCGCCGGACTGAAGCTTTCTTT
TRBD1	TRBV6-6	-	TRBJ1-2	CASRTGGEGYTF	TGTGCCAGCAGGACAGGGGGAGAGGGCTACACCTTC
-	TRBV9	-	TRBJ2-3	CASSVSGRTGDTQYF	TGTGCCAGCAGCGTAAGTGGCCGTACGGGGGATACGCAGTATTTT
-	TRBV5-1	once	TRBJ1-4	CASSLAHGSNEKLFF	TGCGCCAGCAGCTTGGCCCACGGGAGTAATGAAAAACTGTTTTTT
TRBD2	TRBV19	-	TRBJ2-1	CASSIGEAGEISEQFF	TGTGCCAGTAGTATAGGAGAAGCGGGAGAGATCAGTGAGCAGTTCTTC
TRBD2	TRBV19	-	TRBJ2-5	CASSILTSGKETQYF	TGTGCCAGTAGTATCTTAACTAGCGGAAAAGAGACCCAGTACTTC
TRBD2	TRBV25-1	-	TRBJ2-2	CASSDLAGSLTGELFF	TGTGCCAGCAGTGACCTAGCGGGATCTCTGACCGGGGAGCTGTTTTTT
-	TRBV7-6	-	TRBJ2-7	CASSWDLSSYEQYF	TGTGCCAGCAGTTGGGACTTGAGTTCCTACGAGCAGTACTTC
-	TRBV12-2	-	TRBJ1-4	CASRLGGGATEKLFF	TGTGCAAGTCGCTTAGGAGGGGGGGCGACTGAAAAACTGTTTTTT
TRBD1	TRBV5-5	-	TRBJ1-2	CASSFDRGGYTF	TGTGCCAGCAGCTTCGACAGGGGTGGCTACACCTTC
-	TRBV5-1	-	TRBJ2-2	CASSTTGTAGELFF	TGCGCCAGCAGCACTACAGGGACCGCCGGGGAGCTGTTTTTT
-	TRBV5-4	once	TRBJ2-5	CASSLEETQYF	TGTGCCAGCAGCCTTGAAGAGACCCAGTACTTC
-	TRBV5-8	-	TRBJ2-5	CASSPGRQIQETQYF	TGTGCCAGCAGCCCGGGCCGACAGATCCAAGAGACCCAGTACTTC
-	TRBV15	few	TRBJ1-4	CATSRALNEKLFF	TGTGCCACCAGCAGAGCTTTAAATGAAAAACTGTTTTTT
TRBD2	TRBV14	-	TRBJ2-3	CASSPLAGATDTQYF	TGTGCCAGCAGCCCACTAGCGGGGGCCACAGATACGCAGTATTTT
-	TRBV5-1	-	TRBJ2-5	CASSSQETQYF	TGCGCCAGCAGCTCTCAAGAGACCCAGTACTTC
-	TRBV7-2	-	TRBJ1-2	CASSQGGTGGYTF	TGTGCCAGCAGCCAAGGGGGTACTGGTGGCTACACCTTC
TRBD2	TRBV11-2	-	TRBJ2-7	CASSLDGLGHGRASWEQYF	TGTGCCAGCAGCTTAGATGGTCTTGGTCACGGGAGGGCCTCTTGGGAGCAGTACTTC
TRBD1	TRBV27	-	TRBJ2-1	CASSLSAGGLDDNEQFF	TGTGCCAGCAGTTTATCGGCAGGGGGCTTAGATGACAATGAGCAGTTCTTC
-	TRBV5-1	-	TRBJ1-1	CASSPAGSETEAFF	TGCGCCAGCAGCCCTGCAGGGTCGGAGACTGAAGCTTTCTTT
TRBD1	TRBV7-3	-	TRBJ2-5	CASSSTGGQETQYF	TGTGCCAGCAGCTCGACAGGGGGGCAAGAGACCCAGTACTTC
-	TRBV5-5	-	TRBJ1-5	CASSSTVSNQPQHF	TGTGCCAGCAGCTCGACAGTGAGCAATCAGCCCCAGCATTTT
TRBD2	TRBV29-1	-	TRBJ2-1	CSTWTSGREHEQFF	TGCAGCACCTGGACTAGCGGGAGAGAACATGAGCAGTTCTTC
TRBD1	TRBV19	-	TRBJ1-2	CASSRPVTGGYGYTF	TGTGCCAGTAGTAGACCTGTCACAGGGGGCTATGGCTACACCTTC
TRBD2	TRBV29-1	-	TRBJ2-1	CSAETLAGVRNEQFF	TGCAGCGCCGAAACCCTAGCGGGAGTCCGGAATGAGCAGTTCTTC
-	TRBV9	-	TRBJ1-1	CASSFRMNTEAFF	TGTGCCAGCAGCTTCAGGATGAACACTGAAGCTTTCTTT
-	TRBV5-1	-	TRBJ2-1	CASKGLEGLYNEQFF	TGCGCCAGCAAAGGGCTGGAGGGATTATACAATGAGCAGTTCTTC
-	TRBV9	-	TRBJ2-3	CASSVRGGNTDTQYF	TGTGCCAGCAGCGTAAGGGGAGGTAACACAGATACGCAGTATTTT
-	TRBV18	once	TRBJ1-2	CASSPGQNYGYTF	TGTGCCAGCTCACCTGGCCAGAACTATGGCTACACCTTC